The subject of this entry is one T cell receptor beta chain. This clonotype has only a few counts. There is no known antigen for this receptor. No base quality values were provided; no much bigger clone lies one nucleotide off. As encoded in the germline V gene (reference sequence), CDR1 is DFQATT while CDR2 is SNEGSKA. V sheds 5 bases and J sheds 4 bases, leaving 5 bases between their ends. The CDR3 measures 10 amino acids from cysteine to phenylalanine. Solely the CDR3 DNA is kept, with 30 bases framed from the first base. This record belongs to a study of blood T cells in healthy people across ages (dated by TCRdb to the mid-2010s). With regard to the full study: Template switching captured roughly one uniquely barcoded TCR beta cDNA molecule per two T cells in model experiments. To avoid experimental bias, donors of different ages were distributed randomly across sequencing lanes. For two donors (one aged 18 to 30 and one aged 80 or older), the study analyzed two additional independent replicas of 1 million unique cDNA reads from the same blood draw. The study measured age-related changes in TCR beta repertoire diversity using deep sequencing normalized with unique cDNA molecular identifiers. The donors were split into four age groups: young (average about 15 years), middle-aged (39), aged (around 67) and long-lived (over 75).

Results and caveats for the whole study, not just this receptor: Because donor CMV infection status was unknown, age-related changes in expanded clonotypes were potentially confounded. Bulk unsorted PBMC profiling prevented conclusive comparison of naive and antigen-experienced compartments. Total diversity estimates from one million sequenced T cells were considered lower bounds and underestimates. Compared with the aged group, the long-lived group had more naive CD4+ T cells, fewer expanded clones and increased TCR diversity, a pattern suggesting age selection. The percentage of naive T cells measured by flow cytometry correlated strongly with observed TCR beta diversity. As age increased, observed TCR beta diversity per million T cells dropped in a roughly linear way, and a significant reduction was already evident by age roughly 40.

The library was built by means of 5' RACE. The sequencing machine was an Illumina HiSeq 2500. A second PCR of roughly 6 to 11 cycles was run with a J-beta primer mix and a sample-barcoded 5' primer. A unique molecular identifier was introduced onto each TCR beta cDNA molecule by a template-switch 5' adaptor carrying 12 random nucleotides. Each sample yielded at least 3 million CDR3-containing paired-end reads. First-strand cDNA was synthesized from all RNA with the Mint cDNA synthesis kit, primed by a TRBC-specific oligonucleotide. Following uracil-DNA glycosylase treatment, all cDNA underwent a first 18-cycle PCR with the universal primers M1SS and BC2_uni_R. On the study's bioinformatics: For normalization, 1 million high-quality reads, each with a distinct molecular identifier, were randomly selected from each sample. Reads sharing molecular identifiers were discarded rather than binned into consensus sequences. MiTCR, run with a Q25 quality threshold and the strictest error-elimination algorithm, handled CDR3 identification, clonotype clustering and error correction. A nonparametric unseen species model with Euler transformation was used to estimate a lower bound on total TCR beta diversity. TCRdb applied fastp at Q25 and MiXCR to the public reads, then kept only in-frame beta chains. When rows share a CDR3 protein, they turn into one entry using the most common DNA and genes. The V and J calls reflect TCRdb's pipeline rather than the authors' work. Across this sample there are around 1,000,000 distinct CDR3 sequences, with less than 45% seen only once. Around 13% of the sample is taken by the ten largest.

The roughly 42 donors, aged about 6 to 100 years, were systemically healthy Caucasian individuals from Russia. Each donor gave roughly 11 milliliters of peripheral blood, drawn into EDTA-treated Vacutainer tubes. Ficoll-Paque density-gradient centrifugation was used to isolate PBMCs, with at least 7 million obtained per sample. Total RNA, at least 5.5 micrograms per sample, was extracted from PBMCs with Trizol reagent. The percentages of naive CD45RAhigh/CD27high T cells were determined by flow cytometry on a PBMC aliquot from every donor. The TCR sequence derives from a man younger than 35 in good health. The sample comprised blood. The chain couples TRBV20-1 to TRBJ2-5, with the D gene call left open. The CDR3 amino acid sequence is: CSAFGETQYF. The sequenced DNA: TGCAGTGCTTTTGGAGAGACCCAGTACTTC.